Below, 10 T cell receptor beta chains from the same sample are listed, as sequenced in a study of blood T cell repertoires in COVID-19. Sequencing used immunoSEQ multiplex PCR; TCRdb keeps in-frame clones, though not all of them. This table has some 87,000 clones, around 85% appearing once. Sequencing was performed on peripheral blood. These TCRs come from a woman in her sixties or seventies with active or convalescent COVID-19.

The CDR3 spells CASSKLNEGGRTEAFF. The CDR3 DNA reads TGTGCCAGTAGTAAATTGAACGAGGGCGGGAGGACTGAAGCTTTCTTT. The chain couples TRBV19 to TRBJ1-1; D is unresolved. Germline assignment: CDR1 LNHDA and CDR2 SQIVND (reference sequence). The V end was cut by 4 bases, the J end by 5 bases, with 20 bases between. CDR3 length: 16 residues.

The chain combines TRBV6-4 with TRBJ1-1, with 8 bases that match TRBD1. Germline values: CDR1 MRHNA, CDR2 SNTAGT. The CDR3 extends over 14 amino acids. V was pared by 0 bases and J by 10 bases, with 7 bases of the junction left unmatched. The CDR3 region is CASSDSGQGLGAFF. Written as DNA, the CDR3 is TGTGCCAGCAGTGACTCCGGACAGGGCCTGGGAGCTTTCTTT.

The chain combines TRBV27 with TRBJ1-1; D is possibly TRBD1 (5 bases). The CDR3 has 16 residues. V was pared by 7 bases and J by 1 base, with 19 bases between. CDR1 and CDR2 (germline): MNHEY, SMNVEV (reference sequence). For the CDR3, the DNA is TGTGCCAGCACCCCCCAGGGTAGTGTTAGGAACACTGAAGCTTTCTTT. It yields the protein CASTPQGSVRNTEAFF.

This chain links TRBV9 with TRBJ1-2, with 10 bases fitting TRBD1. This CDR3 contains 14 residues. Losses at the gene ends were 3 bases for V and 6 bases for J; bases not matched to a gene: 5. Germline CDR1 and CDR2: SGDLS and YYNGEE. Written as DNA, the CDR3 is TGTGCCAGCAGCGGTCGGGGGACAGGGGATGGCTACACCTTC. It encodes CASSGRGTGDGYTF.

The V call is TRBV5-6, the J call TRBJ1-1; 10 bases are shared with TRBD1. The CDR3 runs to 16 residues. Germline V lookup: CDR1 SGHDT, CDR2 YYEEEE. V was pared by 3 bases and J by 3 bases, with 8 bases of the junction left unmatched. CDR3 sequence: CASSSGTGAGYTEAFF. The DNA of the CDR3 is TGTGCCAGCAGCTCCGGGACAGGGGCCGGGTACACTGAAGCTTTCTTT.

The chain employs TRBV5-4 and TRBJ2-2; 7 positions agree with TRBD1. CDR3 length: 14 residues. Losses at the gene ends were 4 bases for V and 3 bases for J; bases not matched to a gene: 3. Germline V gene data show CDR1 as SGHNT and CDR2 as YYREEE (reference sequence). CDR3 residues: CASSRDSYTGELFF. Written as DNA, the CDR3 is TGTGCCAGCAGCCGGGACAGCTACACCGGGGAGCTGTTTTTT.

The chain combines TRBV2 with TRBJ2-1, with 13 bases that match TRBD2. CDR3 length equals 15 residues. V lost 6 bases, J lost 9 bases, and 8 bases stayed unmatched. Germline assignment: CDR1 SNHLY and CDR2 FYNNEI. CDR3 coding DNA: TGTGCCAGCAGCACTAGCGGGGGGGCTCTGGGTGAGCAGTTCTTC. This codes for CASSTSGGALGEQFF.

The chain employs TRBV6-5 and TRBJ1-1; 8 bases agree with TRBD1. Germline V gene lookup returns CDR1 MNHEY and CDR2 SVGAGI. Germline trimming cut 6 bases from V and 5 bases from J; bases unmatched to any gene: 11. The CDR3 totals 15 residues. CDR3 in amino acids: CASSTPGQGGTEAFF. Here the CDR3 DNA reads TGTGCCAGCAGCACCCCAGGACAGGGAGGGACTGAAGCTTTCTTT.

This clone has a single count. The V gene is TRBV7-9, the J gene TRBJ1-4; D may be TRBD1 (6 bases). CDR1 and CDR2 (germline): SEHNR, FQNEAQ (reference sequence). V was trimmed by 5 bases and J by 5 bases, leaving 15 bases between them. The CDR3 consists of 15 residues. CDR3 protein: CASSRGAAPNEKLFF. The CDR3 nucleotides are TGTGCCAGCAGCCGGGGGGCAGCCCCGAATGAAAAACTGTTTTTT.

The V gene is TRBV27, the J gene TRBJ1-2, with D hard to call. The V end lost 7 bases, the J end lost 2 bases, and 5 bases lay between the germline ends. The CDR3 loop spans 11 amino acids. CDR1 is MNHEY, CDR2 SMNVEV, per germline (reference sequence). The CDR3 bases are TGTGCCAGCAATATAAACTATGGCTACACCTTC. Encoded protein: CASNINYGYTF.